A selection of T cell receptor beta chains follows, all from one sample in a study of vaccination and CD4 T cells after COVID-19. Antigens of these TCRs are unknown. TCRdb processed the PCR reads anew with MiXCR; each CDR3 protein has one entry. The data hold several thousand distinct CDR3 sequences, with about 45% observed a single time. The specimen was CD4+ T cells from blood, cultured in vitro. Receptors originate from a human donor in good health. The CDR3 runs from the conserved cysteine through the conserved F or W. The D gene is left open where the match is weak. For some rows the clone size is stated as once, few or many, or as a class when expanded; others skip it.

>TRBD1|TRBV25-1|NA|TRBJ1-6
CASSGSGQGNSPLHF
TGTGCCAGCAGTGGCTCGGGACAGGGGAATTCACCCCTCCACTTT
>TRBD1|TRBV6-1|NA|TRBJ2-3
CASTTLGGTGYSSTDTQYF
TGTGCCAGCACCACCCTCGGCGGGACAGGGTACTCTAGCACAGATACGCAGTATTTT
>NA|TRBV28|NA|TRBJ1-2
CATNNPGGNYGYTF
TGTGCCACTAACAACCCCGGCGGGAACTATGGCTACACCTTC
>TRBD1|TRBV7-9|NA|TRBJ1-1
CASSSLNWDRGREASEAFF
TGTGCCAGCAGCTCTCTTAATTGGGACAGGGGGCGCGAAGCGAGTGAAGCTTTCTTT
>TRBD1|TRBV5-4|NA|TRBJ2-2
CASSGRQGAVLGELFF
TGTGCCAGCAGCGGCCGACAGGGGGCGGTTCTCGGGGAGCTGTTTTTT
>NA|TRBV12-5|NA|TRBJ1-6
CASGLGGTSPLHF
TGTGCTAGTGGTTTGGGGGGTACTTCACCCCTCCACTTT
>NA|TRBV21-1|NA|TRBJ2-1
CASSKALTDF
TGTGCCAGCAGCAAAGCCTTAACTGACTTC
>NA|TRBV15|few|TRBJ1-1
CATSSGVWDTEAFF
TGTGCCACCAGCAGCGGAGTGTGGGACACTGAAGCTTTCTTT
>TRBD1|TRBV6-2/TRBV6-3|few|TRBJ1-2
CASSYPGQNYGYTF
TGTGCCAGCAGTTACCCGGGACAGAACTATGGCTACACCTTC
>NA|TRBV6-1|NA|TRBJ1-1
CATDRRELNTEAFF
TGTGCCACCGACCGTCGGGAGCTGAACACTGAAGCTTTCTTT
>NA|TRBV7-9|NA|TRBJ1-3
CASSLGGASGNTIYF
TGTGCCAGCAGCTTAGGGGGGGCCTCTGGAAACACCATATATTTT
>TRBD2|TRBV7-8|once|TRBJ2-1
CASSPAAGGSYNEQFF
TGTGCCAGCAGTCCAGCAGCGGGAGGATCCTACAATGAGCAGTTCTTC
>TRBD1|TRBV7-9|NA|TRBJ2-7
CASVGQGTYEQYF
TGTGCCAGCGTCGGACAGGGGACGTACGAGCAGTACTTC
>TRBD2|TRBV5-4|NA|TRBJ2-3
CASSLRRGEADTQYF
TGTGCCAGCAGCTTGCGACGGGGGGAAGCAGATACGCAGTATTTT
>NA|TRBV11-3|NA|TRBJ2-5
CASSLGQRGRGRQETQYF
TGTGCCAGCAGCTTAGGTCAAAGGGGGAGGGGTCGGCAAGAGACCCAGTACTTC
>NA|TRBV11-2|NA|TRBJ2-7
CASSLVNRAYEQYF
TGTGCCAGCAGCTTAGTAAACAGGGCCTACGAGCAGTACTTC
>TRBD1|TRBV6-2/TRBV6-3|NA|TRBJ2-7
CASSDPGQFYEQYF
TGTGCCAGCAGTGATCCGGGACAGTTTTACGAGCAGTACTTC
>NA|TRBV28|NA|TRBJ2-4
CASSLGRVTGIQYF
TGTGCCAGCAGTTTAGGCAGGGTAACGGGCATTCAGTACTTC
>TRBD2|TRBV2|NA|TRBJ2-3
CASSEAPLAGGSTDTQYF
TGTGCCAGCAGTGAAGCGCCCCTAGCGGGGGGAAGCACAGATACGCAGTATTTT
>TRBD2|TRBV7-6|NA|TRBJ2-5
CASSLVGTSGRETQYF
TGTGCCAGCAGCTTAGTAGGGACTAGCGGGAGAGAGACCCAGTACTTC
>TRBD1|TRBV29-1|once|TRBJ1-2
CSVEDSGQGTGYTF
TGCAGCGTTGAGGATTCGGGACAGGGAACCGGCTACACCTTC
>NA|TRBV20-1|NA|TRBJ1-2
CSASDGNYGYTF
TGCAGTGCTTCCGACGGGAACTATGGCTACACCTTC
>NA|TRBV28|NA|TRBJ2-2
CASSTDSLNTGELFF
TGTGCCAGCAGCACGGACAGTCTAAACACCGGGGAGCTGTTTTTT
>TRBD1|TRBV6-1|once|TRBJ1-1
CASKETTGRGEAFF
TGTGCCAGCAAGGAGACGACAGGGCGAGGTGAAGCTTTCTTT
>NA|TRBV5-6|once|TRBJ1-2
CASSLAGPNPGGGRDYGYTF
TGTGCCAGCAGCTTGGCGGGCCCTAACCCGGGGGGGGGGCGAGACTATGGCTACACCTTC
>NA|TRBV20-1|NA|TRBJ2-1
CSARLVSSYNEQFF
TGCAGTGCTAGACTCGTAAGCTCCTACAATGAGCAGTTCTTC
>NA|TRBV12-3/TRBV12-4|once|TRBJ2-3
CASRFGRQGLLRRWRTDTQYF
TGTGCCAGCAGATTCGGTAGGCAGGGTCTGTTGAGACGGTGGCGCACAGATACGCAGTATTTT
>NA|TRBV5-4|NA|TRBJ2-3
CASSLDSTDTQYF
TGTGCCAGCAGCTTGGACAGCACAGATACGCAGTATTTT
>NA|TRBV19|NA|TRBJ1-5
CASSSGSQPQHF
TGTGCCAGTAGTTCGGGGTCTCAGCCCCAGCATTTT
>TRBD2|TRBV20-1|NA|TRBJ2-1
CSAEGTSGGSYNEQFF
TGCAGTGCCGAGGGGACTAGCGGGGGCTCCTACAATGAGCAGTTCTTC
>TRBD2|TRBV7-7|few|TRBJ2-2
CASSPVGLAGDGELFF
TGTGCCAGCAGCCCTGTAGGACTAGCGGGGGACGGGGAGCTGTTTTTT
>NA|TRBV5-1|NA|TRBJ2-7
CASSQDSYEQYF
TGCGCCAGCAGCCAGGACAGTTACGAGCAGTACTTC
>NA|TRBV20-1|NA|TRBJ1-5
CSAGRTARSYQPQHF
TGCAGTGCTGGTAGGACAGCCCGAAGTTATCAGCCCCAGCATTTT
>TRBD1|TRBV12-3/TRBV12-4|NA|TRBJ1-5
CASSSRTGSEPQHF
TGTGCCAGCAGTTCCCGGACAGGGTCGGAGCCCCAGCATTTT
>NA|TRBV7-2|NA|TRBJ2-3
CASRTSTDTQYF
TGTGCCAGCCGGACCTCCACAGATACGCAGTATTTT
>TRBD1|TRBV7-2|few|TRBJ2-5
CASSSPTGKETQYF
TGTGCCAGCAGCTCCCCGACAGGGAAGGAGACCCAGTACTTC
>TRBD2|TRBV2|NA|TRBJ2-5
CASSARGLQETQYF
TGTGCCAGCAGTGCTAGGGGACTACAAGAGACCCAGTACTTC
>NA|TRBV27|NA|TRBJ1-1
CASSLRLRNTEAFF
TGTGCCAGCAGCTTACGACTCAGGAACACTGAAGCTTTCTTT
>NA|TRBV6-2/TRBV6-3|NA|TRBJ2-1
CASRYDGVYNEQFF
TGTGCCAGCCGGTACGACGGGGTCTACAATGAGCAGTTCTTC
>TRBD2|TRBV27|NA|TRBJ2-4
CASSLTWREGAKNIQYF
TGTGCCAGCAGTTTAACATGGCGGGAGGGGGCCAAAAACATTCAGTACTTC
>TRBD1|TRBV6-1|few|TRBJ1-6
CASSDPFRGRVSPLHF
TGTGCCAGCAGTGACCCTTTCAGGGGGCGAGTTTCACCCCTCCACTTT
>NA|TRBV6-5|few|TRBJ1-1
CASSSGRENTEAFF
TGTGCCAGCAGTTCAGGCAGGGAAAACACTGAAGCTTTCTTT
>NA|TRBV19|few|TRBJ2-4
CASTGGDIQYF
TGTGCCAGTACCGGAGGTGACATTCAGTACTTC
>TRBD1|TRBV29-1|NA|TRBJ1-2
CSASGGQGAYGYTF
TGCAGCGCCTCTGGGGGACAGGGCGCCTATGGCTACACCTTC
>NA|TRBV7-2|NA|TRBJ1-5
CASSPGAGGSNQPQHF
TGTGCCAGCAGCCCCGGGGCCGGCGGGAGCAATCAGCCCCAGCATTTT
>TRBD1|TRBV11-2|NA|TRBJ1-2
CASSLAGQGHYGYTF
TGTGCCAGCAGCTTAGCGGGACAGGGCCACTATGGCTACACCTTC
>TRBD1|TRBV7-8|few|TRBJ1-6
CASTRDRVLAHNSPLHF
TGTGCCAGCACCCGGGACAGGGTCCTCGCCCATAATTCACCCCTCCACTTT
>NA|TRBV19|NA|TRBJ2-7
CASSIDRVFTYEQYF
TGTGCCAGTAGTATAGATCGAGTCTTTACCTACGAGCAGTACTTC
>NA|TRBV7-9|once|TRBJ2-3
CASSPITGADTQYF
TGTGCCAGCAGCCCAATTACGGGGGCAGATACGCAGTATTTT
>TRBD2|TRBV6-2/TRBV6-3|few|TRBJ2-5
CASSKRLASRVGTQYF
TGTGCCAGCAGTAAACGACTAGCGTCGAGAGTTGGGACCCAGTACTTC
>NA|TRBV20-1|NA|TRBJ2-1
CSARVVGAGLNEQFF
TGCAGTGCTAGAGTTGTAGGAGCGGGCCTGAATGAGCAGTTCTTC
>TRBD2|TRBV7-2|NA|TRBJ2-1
CASSPTLAGGPNEQFF
TGTGCCAGCAGCCCCACCCTAGCGGGGGGGCCCAATGAGCAGTTCTTC
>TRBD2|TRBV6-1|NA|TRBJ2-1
CASRAGTSYNEQFF
TGTGCCAGCAGGGCCGGGACTAGCTACAATGAGCAGTTCTTC
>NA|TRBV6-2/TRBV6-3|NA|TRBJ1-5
CASSYRAGVNQPQHF
TGTGCCAGCAGTTACCGGGCAGGGGTCAATCAGCCCCAGCATTTT
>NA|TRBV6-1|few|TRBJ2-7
CASSPTGGAYEQYF
TGTGCCAGCAGTCCCACCGGGGGCGCCTACGAGCAGTACTTC